The 9 T cell receptor beta chains below all came from one sample that was sequenced in a study of cytomegalovirus exposure and HLA in healthy donors. PCR was performed using 60 Vbeta and 13 Jbeta primers. Repertoires were generated with immunoSEQ multiplex PCR, while TCRdb's copy carries only in-frame clones and drops some. This sample has tens of thousands of clones, with around 85% found just once. Material for sequencing was PBMCs. These receptors were collected from a woman in her thirties in good health and CMV-seronegative.

This clone turned up a few times. V and J are TRBV5-5 and TRBJ2-2, with a tentative D call TRBD2 (5 bases). The germline gives CDR1 SGHKS, CDR2 YYEKEE (reference sequence). V was shortened by 5 bases and J by 4 bases, with 15 bases between the two germline ends. The CDR3 loop spans 15 amino acids. The chain's CDR3 is CASRSGSGATGELFF. The CDR3 DNA is TGTGCCAGCAGGTCCGGCAGCGGCGCCACCGGGGAGCTGTTTTTT.

This clone is termed medium-sized. The rearrangement joins TRBV4-3 to TRBJ2-2; 7 bases are shared with TRBD1. This CDR3 is built from 13 residues. With V trimmed by 7 bases and J by 7 bases, 6 bases remained unmatched. Germline loops: CDR1 LGHNA, CDR2 YSLEER. CDR3 region: CASNTGESGELFF. The CDR3, as DNA: TGCGCCAGCAACACAGGGGAGAGCGGGGAGCTGTTTTTT.

As for this clone: A read error may account for a junction end that differs from germline. The rearrangement links TRBV18 to TRBJ1-4; D remains unclear. The CDR3 contains 13 residues. Germline CDR1 and CDR2: KGHSH and LQKENI. The chain's CDR3 is CASSPATNEKLCF. The CDR3, as DNA: TGCGCCAGCTCACCAGCAACTAATGAAAAACTGTGTTTT.

The chain carries TRBV9 and TRBJ2-5; 10 bases align to TRBD2. V was pared by 0 bases and J by 2 bases, with 4 bases of the junction left unmatched. The CDR3 contains 16 residues. Germline lookup yields CDR1 SGDLS and CDR2 YYNGEE. In DNA, the CDR3 is TGTGCCAGCAGCGTAGGAAGACTAGCGGGTCAAGAGACCCAGTACTTC. Translation gives CASSVGRLAGQETQYF.

J is TRBJ1-5 and V is TRBV5-6; D is possibly TRBD1 (6 bases). The germline V and J ends were trimmed by 1 base and 0 bases, with 8 bases remaining between them. The CDR3 loop spans 15 amino acids. The germline gives CDR1 SGHDT, CDR2 YYEEEE. The CDR3: CASSLRGHSNQPQHF. In DNA form, the CDR3 reads TGTGCCAGCAGCTTGCGGGGACATAGCAATCAGCCCCAGCATTTT.

The chain uses TRBV7-2 and TRBJ2-5, with TRBD1 matching over 7 bases. The V gene end was trimmed by 5 bases and the J gene end by 3 bases; junction bases not matched to a gene: 3. CDR1 and CDR2 from the germline V gene are SGHTA and FQGNSA. The CDR3 is 13 amino acids. DNA of the CDR3: TGTGCCAGCAGCACGGGACAGAAAGAGACCCAGTACTTC. This sequence encodes CASSTGQKETQYF.

The rearrangement uses TRBV5-8 and TRBJ2-2; 12 bases map to TRBD1. The germline V gene has CDR1 SGHTS and CDR2 YDEGEE. The CDR3 sequence is 17 residues long. Germline trimming cut 7 bases from V and 3 bases from J; bases unmatched to any gene: 10. In DNA, the CDR3 is TGTGCCAGCGGGGGACAGGGGGCCTTGACCGACACCGGGGAGCTGTTTTTT. This sequence encodes CASGGQGALTDTGELFF.

This clone was counted a single time. The rearrangement uses TRBV10-3 and TRBJ1-1; D perhaps matches TRBD1 (5 bases). V shed 7 bases and J shed 0 bases, with 9 bases lying between them. Germline values: CDR1 ENHRY, CDR2 SYGVKD. CDR3 length equals 13 residues. CDR3 protein: CAITQGLNTEAFF. The DNA for the CDR3 is TGTGCCATCACGCAGGGTCTGAACACTGAAGCTTTCTTT.

The chain recombines TRBV18 with TRBJ1-1; D is unclear. The germline V and J ends were trimmed by 6 bases and 0 bases, with 14 bases remaining between them. Germline-derived CDR1 and CDR2 are KGHSH and LQKENI. This CDR3 is 15 amino acids long. The CDR3 coding sequence is TGTGCCAGCTCCCTTGACTCCTTCTTGAACACTGAAGCTTTCTTT. This translates into CASSLDSFLNTEAFF.